This T cell receptor (beta chain) was identified during a study of vaccination and CD4 T cells after COVID-19. Whole-study context: Convalescent patients gave post-COVID blood a median around 91 days post-diagnosis, range 35 to 161.

Remarks on this clonotype: Its antigen remains unidentified.

The treatment is: roughly ten-day PBMC culture with coronavirus spike peptide pools or control peptides (ViraFEST assay). The assay that was used to sequence DNA from cultured CD4+ T cells was the Oncomine TCR Beta short-read assay. A single record per CDR3 protein comes from TCRdb applying MiXCR to the PCR reads. The sample holds about 15,000 distinct CDR3 sequences, roughly 53% seen once. The TCR sequence derives from a human donor who had recovered from COVID-19. The input for sequencing was CD4+ T cells from blood, cultured in vitro, taken before SARS-CoV-2 vaccination.

CDR3 in amino acids: CASSLTGTGELFF. CDR3 sequence (DNA): TGTGCCAGCAGCTTAACAGGGACCGGGGAGCTGTTTTTT. V usage is TRBV7-9 and J usage is TRBJ2-2; D possibly corresponds to TRBD1 (6 bases). This CDR3 is built from 13 residues. Germline CDR1 reads SEHNR; CDR2 reads FQNEAQ (reference sequence). The V and J ends lost 2 bases and 5 bases respectively, with 6 bases between them.